These T cell receptor beta chains were read from a single sample in a study of regulatory T cells in long-lasting Graves disease. Each CDR3 protein gets one entry after TCRdb re-called the multiplex PCR reads with MiXCR. The sample comprises almost 350,000 distinct CDR3 sequences, 15% to 20% of which are singletons, and roughly 27% rests with the top ten. Specimen: peripheral blood mononuclear cells (PBMCs), collected when the disease was refractory, from a patient treated with antithyroid drugs. The source is a female donor with Graves disease. The CDR3 runs from the conserved cysteine through the conserved F or W. A D gene is named only where the DNA matches it firmly. Part of the rows lack a size; the others show once, few, many or a class for expanded clones.

>.|TRBJ1-5|TRBV7-2|.
TGTGCCAGCAGCTTTCCAGGAGGGCCCCAGCATTTT
CASSFPGGPQHF
>.|TRBJ1-4|TRBV25-1|.
TGTGCCAGCGGAGTTGCAACTAATGAAAAACTGTTTTTT
CASGVATNEKLFF
>few|TRBJ2-7|TRBV6-2/TRBV6-3|TRBD1
TGTGCCAGCAGTTACCCCGGGACAGGATCCTACGAGCAGTACTTC
CASSYPGTGSYEQYF
>.|TRBJ2-1|TRBV20-1|.
TGCAGTGCTAGATACCCCGGGGTCAATGAGCAGTTCTTC
CSARYPGVNEQFF
>.|TRBJ2-7|TRBV5-1|.
TGCGCCAGCAGCTGGATGGACAGCCACAAAATCTACGAGCAGTACTTC
CASSWMDSHKIYEQYF
>.|TRBJ1-2|TRBV6-6|TRBD1
TGTGCCGGCAGTTACTCGGCTGCCTGGGGACAGGGCATACTACGCCATTATGGCTACACCTTC
CAGSYSAAWGQGILRHYGYTF
>many|TRBJ1-6|TRBV7-9|.
TGTGCCAGCAGCTCCGGGGCCACTAATTCACCCCTCCACTTT
CASSSGATNSPLHF
>many|TRBJ1-2|TRBV7-8|.
TGTGCCAGCAGCTTAGCGCAGCCCTCTAACTATGGCTACACCTTC
CASSLAQPSNYGYTF
>few|TRBJ1-2|TRBV12-3/TRBV12-4|.
TGTGCCAGCAGTTACGACCTCGGTGGCTACACCTTC
CASSYDLGGYTF
>few|TRBJ2-7|TRBV5-1|TRBD1
TGCGCCAGCAGCTTGGAAGCTGTCAGGGGGCGAGACGAGCAGTACTTC
CASSLEAVRGRDEQYF
>.|TRBJ1-6|TRBV7-3|.
TGTGCCAACAGCTTATTCGACACACCAGGTTCACCCCTCCACTTT
CANSLFDTPGSPLHF
>many|TRBJ2-5|TRBV6-1|TRBD1
TGTGCCATACAGACAGGGGTGGAGACCCAGTACTTC
CAIQTGVETQYF
>.|TRBJ1-2|TRBV4-2|.
TGTGCCAGCAGCCAAGATCACGGTGGTGGCTACACCTTC
CASSQDHGGGYTF
>many|TRBJ1-1|TRBV20-1|.
TGCAGTGCTAGGGGGGGAGGGGCCGCGAACACTGAAGCTTTCTTT
CSARGGGAANTEAFF
>.|TRBJ2-1|TRBV2|TRBD2
TGTGCCAGCAGTGTTGGGGGGGGGAGCTACAATGAGCAGTTCTTC
CASSVGGGSYNEQFF
>.|TRBJ2-7|TRBV28|TRBD2
TGTGCCAGCAGTTCCGGGGGACTAGCGGGAGTTCGCGAGCAGTACTTC
CASSSGGLAGVREQYF
>.|TRBJ1-5|TRBV4-1|TRBD1
TGCGCCAGCAGCCTGAGAGCACAGGGGGGCGGCAATCAGCCCCAGCATTTT
CASSLRAQGGGNQPQHF
>few|TRBJ1-1|TRBV30|.
TGTGCCTGGAGTGATGATAGACCAGGGGTGACTGAAGCTTTCTTT
CAWSDDRPGVTEAFF
>.|TRBJ2-2|TRBV18|TRBD2
TGTGCCAGCTCACCACCTAGCGGGAGACCCGGAGAGCTGTTTTTT
CASSPPSGRPGELFF
>.|TRBJ2-7|TRBV11-2|TRBD2
TGTGCCAGCACGCTAGGACTAGCATCCTACGGGCAGTACTTC
CASTLGLASYGQYF
>.|TRBJ2-7|TRBV4-1|.
TGCGCCAGCAGCCAGGCTGACTACTACTACGAGCAGTACTTC
CASSQADYYYEQYF
>.|TRBJ1-1|TRBV27|.
TGTGCTGCCAGGGATCTCCTAAACACTGAAGCTTTCTTT
CAARDLLNTEAFF
>.|TRBJ1-3|TRBV19|.
TGTGCCAGTAGCGACGGGTCTACCGCCGGAGACACCATATATTTT
CASSDGSTAGDTIYF
>many|TRBJ1-1|TRBV7-9|.
TGTGCCAGCAGCTTAAGTCGGCTGAACACTGAAGCTTTCTTT
CASSLSRLNTEAFF
>many|TRBJ2-2|TRBV11-2|TRBD2
TGTGCCAGCAGAAAGCGGGGTGGCGACACCGGGGAGCTGTTTTTT
CASRKRGGDTGELFF
>many|TRBJ1-6|TRBV12-3/TRBV12-4|TRBD1
TGTGCCAGCAGCTACCGGACAGGGGGTAATTCACCCCTCCACTTT
CASSYRTGGNSPLHF
>many|TRBJ2-7|TRBV29-1|.
TGCAGCGTGACGAGGGCAGGGGGGACCTACGAGCAGTACTTC
CSVTRAGGTYEQYF
>.|TRBJ2-2|TRBV7-2|TRBD2
TGTGCCAGCAGCCAGGGTGGACTAGCGGGGGCCCGGGGCACCGGGGAGCTGTTTTTT
CASSQGGLAGARGTGELFF
>many|TRBJ1-2|TRBV20-1|TRBD1
TGCAGTGCTGGGGGCAGGGGGACAGGGGATGGCTACACCTTC
CSAGGRGTGDGYTF
>.|TRBJ1-3|TRBV12-5|.
TGTGCTAGCCTCAGGGACTACGGAAACACCATATATTTT
CASLRDYGNTIYF
>many|TRBJ2-7|TRBV6-1|.
TGTGCCAGCAGACCCGACAGGCCCGAGCAGTACTTC
CASRPDRPEQYF
>.|TRBJ2-7|TRBV11-2|.
TGTGCCAGCAGCTTGGGGACGACGTGGGAGTACGAGCAGTACTTC
CASSLGTTWEYEQYF
>many|TRBJ2-7|TRBV28|TRBD1
TGTGCCAGCAGGCGGCCGGGACAGGGGTACGAGCAGTACTTC
CASRRPGQGYEQYF
>.|TRBJ1-2|TRBV18|.
TGTGCCAGCTCACTAGGGACCCAAGCTAACTATGGCTACACCTTC
CASSLGTQANYGYTF
>many|TRBJ1-1|TRBV28|.
TGTGCCAGCAGGCGCTCTCGAGCTTTCTTT
CASRRSRAFF